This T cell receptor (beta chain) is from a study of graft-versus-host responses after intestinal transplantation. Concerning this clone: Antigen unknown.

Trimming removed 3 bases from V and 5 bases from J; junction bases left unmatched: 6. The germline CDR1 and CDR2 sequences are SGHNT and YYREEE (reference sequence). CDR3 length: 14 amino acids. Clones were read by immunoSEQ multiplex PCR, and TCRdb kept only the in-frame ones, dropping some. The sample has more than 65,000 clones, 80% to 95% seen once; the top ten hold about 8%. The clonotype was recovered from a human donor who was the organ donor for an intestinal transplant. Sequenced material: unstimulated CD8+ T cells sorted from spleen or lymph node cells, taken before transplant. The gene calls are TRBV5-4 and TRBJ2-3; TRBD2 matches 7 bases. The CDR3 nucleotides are TGTGCCAGCAGCTCTGGGGACTACTTAGATACGCAGTATTTT. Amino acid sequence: CASSSGDYLDTQYF.